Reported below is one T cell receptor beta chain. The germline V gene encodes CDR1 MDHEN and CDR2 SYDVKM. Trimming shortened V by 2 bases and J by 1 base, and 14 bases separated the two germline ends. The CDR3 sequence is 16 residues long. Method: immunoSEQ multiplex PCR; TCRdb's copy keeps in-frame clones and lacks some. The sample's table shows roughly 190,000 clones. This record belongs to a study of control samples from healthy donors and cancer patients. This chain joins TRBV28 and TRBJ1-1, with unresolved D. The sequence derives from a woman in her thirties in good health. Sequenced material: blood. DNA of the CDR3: TGTGCCAGCAGTTTAAATCTTGATCGGCCGAACACTGAAGCTTTCTTT. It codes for CASSLNLDRPNTEAFF. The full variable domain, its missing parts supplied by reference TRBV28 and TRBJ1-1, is DVKVTQSSRYLVKRTGEKVFLECVQDMDHENMFWYRQDPGLGLRLIYFSYDVKMKEKGDIPEGYSVSREKKERFSLILESASTNQTSMYLCASSLNLDRPNTEAFFGQGTRLTVV.